Listed below are T cell receptor beta chains from one sample, sequenced in a study of cytomegalovirus exposure and HLA in healthy donors. Using immunoSEQ multiplex PCR, the repertoire was profiled, and TCRdb retains in-frame clones only, with some absent. The sample yields about 190,000 clones, roughly 81% seen once. The sample was PBMCs. These receptors were collected from a woman in her thirties in good health and CMV-seropositive. Both conserved end residues are part of each CDR3. D genes are given only for firm matches. The size entry is marked missing in some rows and otherwise reads once, few, many or a size class.

v_gene,abundance,j_gene,d_gene,CDR3aa,CDR3nt
TRBV5-1,-,TRBJ1-1,-,CASSPRSGFNTEAFF,TGCGCCAGCAGCCCCCGGTCGGGGTTTAACACTGAAGCTTTCTTT
TRBV28,few,TRBJ1-4,TRBD1,CASSLGDRAEEKLFF,TGTGCCAGCAGTTTGGGTGACAGGGCAGAGGAAAAACTGTTTTTT
TRBV6-1,few,TRBJ1-2,-,CASSDYPSNYGYTF,TGTGCCAGCAGTGACTACCCTTCTAACTATGGCTACACCTTC
TRBV5-1,-,TRBJ2-5,TRBD2,CASSFPSGKETQYF,TGCGCCAGCAGCTTCCCTAGCGGGAAGGAGACCCAGTACTTC
TRBV5-6,-,TRBJ2-7,TRBD2,CASSPGLAGHEQYF,TGTGCCAGCAGCCCGGGACTAGCGGGCCACGAGCAGTACTTC
TRBV10-1,-,TRBJ2-3,TRBD2,CASRSGESTDTQYF,TGCGCCAGTAGGAGCGGGGAAAGCACAGATACGCAGTATTTT
TRBV13,-,TRBJ2-7,TRBD2,CASSSNTGTSYEQYF,TGTGCCAGCAGTTCCAATACCGGGACTAGTTACGAGCAGTACTTC
TRBV28,-,TRBJ1-2,-,CASSFTRGTSGYTF,TGTGCCAGCAGTTTTACCAGGGGTACGTCGGGCTACACCTTC
TRBV5-1,once,TRBJ2-2,-,CASSLAERAGELSF,TGCGCCAGCAGCTTGGCCGAGAGGGCCGGGGAGCTGTCTTTT
TRBV11-2,once,TRBJ1-3,TRBD1,CASSSDRGFTGNTIYF,TGTGCCAGCAGCTCCGACAGGGGCTTTACTGGAAACACCATATATTTT
TRBV5-5,-,TRBJ2-1,TRBD2,CASSGRIAGGLNEQFF,TGTGCCAGCAGCGGGCGGATAGCGGGAGGTCTCAATGAGCAGTTCTTC
TRBV5-6,-,TRBJ2-1,TRBD2,CASSFLLAGGNEQFF,TGTGCCAGCAGCTTCCTCCTAGCGGGAGGGAATGAGCAGTTCTTC
TRBV14,-,TRBJ2-7,TRBD1,CASSRQDRDEQYF,TGTGCCAGCAGCCGGCAGGACAGGGACGAGCAGTACTTC
TRBV5-8,-,TRBJ2-7,-,CASSLFRGYEQYF,TGTGCCAGCAGCTTGTTTCGAGGTTACGAGCAGTACTTC
TRBV29-1,-,TRBJ2-3,TRBD1,CSTTGATDTQYF,TGCAGCACGACAGGGGCGACAGATACGCAGTATTTT
TRBV6-5,-,TRBJ2-1,-,CASSYGERAYNEQFF,TGTGCCAGCAGTTACGGGGAGCGGGCTTACAATGAGCAGTTCTTC
TRBV27,once,TRBJ1-1,-,CASSSGAEAFF,TGTGCCAGCAGTTCGGGGGCTGAAGCTTTCTTT